A single sample gave rise to the 24 T cell receptor beta chains below, sequenced in a study of cytomegalovirus exposure and HLA in healthy donors. The PCR had 60 Vbeta and 13 Jbeta primers. Produced via immunoSEQ multiplex PCR; TCRdb's table is partial and in-frame only. The sample consists of around 170,000 clones, around 75% of them appearing once. Input material: PBMCs. Receptor source: a man aged 35 to 55 in good health and CMV-seropositive.

Only one count was recorded for this clone. This chain uses TRBV28 with TRBJ2-7, with D perhaps matching TRBD1 (6 bases). This CDR3 comprises 14 residues. Germline V CDR1 and CDR2: MDHEN, SYDVKM. Deletions cut 3 bases from V and 6 bases from J, with 15 bases between. The CDR3 sequence is CASSFQTLGGEQYF. The CDR3 DNA reads TGTGCCAGCAGTTTCCAAACCCTAGGGGGCGAGCAGTACTTC.

The table lists this clone with a count of one. V gene TRBV28 combines with J gene TRBJ1-2; weak D call: TRBD1 (6 bases). CDR3 length equals 15 residues. Trimming removed 2 bases at V and 4 bases at J, with 14 bases between. Germline V gives CDR1 MDHEN, CDR2 SYDVKM. CDR3 bases: TGTGCCAGCAGTTTAGTCGGGGGCGGGGGCTATGGCTACACCTTC. This translates into CASSLVGGGGYGYTF.

The chain links TRBV27 to TRBJ1-1; 7 nucleotides line up with TRBD1. CDR3 length: 14 amino acids. Germline values: CDR1 MNHEY, CDR2 SMNVEV (reference sequence). Trimming cost V 5 bases and J 5 bases; bases outside gene matches: 8. The CDR3 here is CASSPRQGWTEAFF. CDR3 sequence (DNA): TGTGCCAGCAGTCCTCGACAGGGTTGGACTGAAGCTTTCTTT.

This chain joins TRBV9 and TRBJ2-6; TRBD1 matches 9 bases. V lost 4 bases and J lost 1; bases outside the gene matches: 9. Germline V gene sequence: CDR1 SGDLS, CDR2 YYNGEE. The CDR3 sequence is 18 residues long. Written as DNA, the CDR3 is TGTGCCAGCAGCCTTGTCCCGGGACAGGGTTCTGGGGCCAACGTCCTGACTTTC. Translating gives CASSLVPGQGSGANVLTF.

V usage is TRBV4-1 and J usage is TRBJ2-2, with TRBD1 as a possible D gene (5 bases). The V and J ends lost 2 bases and 8 bases respectively, with 12 bases between them. The CDR3 has 14 amino acids. Germline lookup yields CDR1 MGHRA and CDR2 YSYEKL. Written as DNA, the CDR3 is TGCGCCAGCAGCCAATTTCAGGGTGGGGGGGAGCTGTTTTTT. It codes for CASSQFQGGGELFF.

The chain joins TRBV5-1 to TRBJ2-1, with a weak D call TRBD2 (5 bases). The CDR3 runs to 15 residues. CDR1 is SGHRS, CDR2 YFSETQ, per germline. Trimming removed 2 bases at V and 0 bases at J, with 9 bases between. CDR3 nucleotides: TGCGCCAGCAGCTTAGCGGAGAGCTCCTACAATGAGCAGTTCTTC. Amino acids: CASSLAESSYNEQFF. Drawing the rest from reference TRBV5-1 and TRBJ2-1, the complete variable domain is KAGVTQTPRYLIKTRGQQVTLSCSPISGHRSVSWYQQTPGQGLQFLFEYFSETQRNKGNFPGRFSGRQFSNSRSEMNVSTLELGDSALYLCASSLAESSYNEQFFGPGTRLTVL.

The rearrangement links TRBV7-2 to TRBJ1-5; D gene uncertain. The germline CDR1 and CDR2 sequences are SGHTA and FQGNSA. Deletions cut 1 base from V and 6 bases from J, with 10 bases between. The CDR3 contains 14 residues. CDR3 sequence: CASSLVLGLQPQHF. DNA for the CDR3: TGTGCCAGCAGCTTAGTTCTAGGCCTTCAGCCCCAGCATTTT. Based on the CDR3 plus reference TRBV7-2 and TRBJ1-5, the full variable domain is GAGVSQSPSNKVTEKGKDVELRCDPISGHTALYWYRQSLGQGLEFLIYFQGNSAPDKSGLPSDRFSAERTGGSVSTLTIQRTQQEDSAVYLCASSLVLGLQPQHFGDGTRLSIL.

This chain connects TRBV5-5 to TRBJ2-5; D is possibly TRBD1 (5 bases). The J call may not be correct, given that the DNA end is closer to TRBJ2-7. The CDR3 spans 15 residues. The germline CDR1 and CDR2 sequences are SGHKS and YYEKEE (reference sequence). The CDR3 sequence: CASSSDRSSAYEQYF. The CDR3 DNA reads TGTGCCAGCAGCTCCGACAGATCATCGGCTTACGAGCAGTACTTC.

The genes are TRBV6-1 and TRBJ2-7; weak D call: TRBD1 (6 bases). Germline lookup yields CDR1 MNHNS and CDR2 SASEGT. The V end lost 8 bases, the J end lost 5 bases, and 22 bases lay between the germline ends. The CDR3 extends over 15 amino acids. CDR3 protein: CASQGSSKGRHEQYF. For the CDR3, the DNA is TGTGCCAGCCAGGGGAGCTCCAAGGGGCGGCACGAGCAGTACTTC.

V and J are TRBV7-6 and TRBJ1-4; TRBD1 is a possible D gene (5 bases). The ends were cut back, 2 bases at V and 0 bases at J, with 16 bases in the middle. CDR1 is SGHVS, CDR2 FNYEAQ, per germline. The CDR3 length is 18 residues. The CDR3 region is CASSLQRADSSTNEKLFF. The CDR3 DNA reads as TGTGCCAGCAGCTTACAAAGGGCCGACAGTTCAACTAATGAAAAACTGTTTTTT.

The chain has TRBV28 and TRBJ2-1; TRBD1 agrees at 8 bases. From germline, CDR1 is MDHEN and CDR2 SYDVKM. The V and J ends lost 6 bases and 15 bases, in that order; junction bases with no gene match: 7. The CDR3 consists of 11 residues. In nucleotides, the CDR3 is TGTGCCAGCAGCCCGGACAGGGATCCGTTCTTC. Its protein is CASSPDRDPFF.

J is TRBJ2-5 and V is TRBV7-8; 15 bases are shared with TRBD2. Losses at the gene ends were 4 bases for V and 4 bases for J; bases not matched to a gene: 4. The CDR3 length is 16 residues. Germline lookup yields CDR1 SGHVS and CDR2 FQNEAQ. The CDR3: CASSSWTSGGAETQYF. CDR3 nucleotides: TGTGCCAGCAGCTCCTGGACTAGCGGGGGGGCAGAGACCCAGTACTTC. Using reference TRBV7-8 and TRBJ2-5 for the parts outside the CDR3, the full variable domain is GAGVSQSPRYKVAKRGQDVALRCDPISGHVSLFWYQQALGQGPEFLTYFQNEAQLDKSGLPSDRFFAERPEGSVSTLKIQRTQQEDSAVYLCASSSWTSGGAETQYFGPGTRLLVL.

The chain joins TRBV30 to TRBJ2-5; 14 bases are a match to TRBD2. The trim removed 1 base at V and 0 bases at J, leaving 1 base unmatched. The CDR3 totals 16 residues. Germline CDR1 reads GTSNPN; CDR2 reads SVGIG (reference sequence). CDR3 residues: CAWSGTSGGYQETQYF. The CDR3 DNA sequence: TGTGCCTGGAGTGGGACTAGCGGGGGGTACCAAGAGACCCAGTACTTC.

This clone was detected only a few times. CDR3 nucleotides: TGTGCCAGCAGCTTTCCCGCGCAGACTAATACGGTGCAGTACTTC. It encodes CASSFPAQTNTVQYF. The rearrangement joins TRBV7-2 to TRBJ2-7; a possible D gene is TRBD2 (5 bases). This CDR3 has 15 residues. V lost 3 bases, J lost 9 bases, and 21 bases lay in between. CDR1 is SGHTA and CDR2 is FQGNSA in the germline V gene.

The chain links TRBV29-1 to TRBJ2-5, with 11 bases matching TRBD2. Trimming cost V 6 bases and J 1 base; bases outside gene matches: 4. The CDR3 is 14 amino acids. From germline, CDR1 is SQVTM and CDR2 ANQGSEA. CDR3 region: CSVEGLAAQETQYF. CDR3 in DNA: TGCAGCGTAGAGGGACTAGCGGCCCAAGAGACCCAGTACTTC.

V gene TRBV7-9 combines with J gene TRBJ1-2, with TRBD1 matching 7 bases. Trimming took 5 bases from V and 5 from J; bases not matched to a gene: 11. The CDR3 is made up of 15 amino acids. CDR1 is SEHNR, CDR2 FQNEAQ, per germline (reference sequence). The chain's CDR3 is CASSDRDSIQYGYTF. DNA of the CDR3: TGTGCCAGCAGCGATCGGGACAGCATTCAGTATGGCTACACCTTC.

V and J are TRBV4-1 and TRBJ1-1, with D hard to call. CDR3 length equals 13 residues. The V gene lost 3 bases and the J gene lost 7 bases, with 12 bases spanning the gap. The germline CDR1 and CDR2 sequences are MGHRA and YSYEKL. CDR3 sequence: CASSHIEGSEAFF. Here the CDR3 DNA reads TGCGCCAGCAGCCATATAGAAGGGAGTGAAGCTTTCTTT.

V and J are TRBV15 and TRBJ2-3; the D is unclear. The CDR3 has 12 residues. Germline loops: CDR1 LNHNV, CDR2 YYDKDF (reference sequence). V lost 2 bases and J lost 4, with 4 bases in between. CDR3 sequence reads: CATSRLADTQYF. In nucleotides, the CDR3 is TGTGCCACCAGCAGATTAGCAGATACGCAGTATTTT.

The V call is TRBV10-3, the J call TRBJ2-7, with 8 bases aligning to TRBD1. Looked up from germline, CDR1 is ENHRY and CDR2 is SYGVKD. Trimming cost V 6 bases and J 3 bases; bases outside gene matches: 7. The CDR3 covers 14 residues. CDR3 region: CAIRSDRAGYEQYF. Here the CDR3 DNA reads TGTGCCATCAGATCGGACAGGGCTGGCTACGAGCAGTACTTC.

V gene TRBV30 combines with J gene TRBJ1-1; 7 nucleotides agree with TRBD1. After removal of 3 bases from V and 3 bases from J, the junction contained 7 bases not matched to a gene. CDR1 and CDR2 from the germline V gene are GTSNPN and SVGIG (reference sequence). There are 14 residues in the CDR3. The CDR3 nucleotides read TGTGCCTGGAGCTACCTCGACAGGGACACTGAAGCTTTCTTT. Protein product: CAWSYLDRDTEAFF.

The V call is TRBV4-2, the J call TRBJ1-1; possibly TRBD1 for D (6 bases). CDR3 size: 18 residues. Germline V gives CDR1 LGHNA, CDR2 YNFKEQ. V dropped 4 bases and J dropped 0 bases, with 21 bases sitting between them. DNA for the CDR3: TGTGCCAGCAGCCGGGTACTCACAGGGAGAGACATGAACACTGAAGCTTTCTTT. Protein: CASSRVLTGRDMNTEAFF.

The chain couples TRBV19 to TRBJ2-2; D is unclear. Germline assignment: CDR1 LNHDA and CDR2 SQIVND (reference sequence). CDR3 size: 14 residues. V lost 6 bases, J lost 1 base, and 9 bases lay in between. Here the CDR3 reads CASRGNRNTGELFF. CDR3 nucleotides: TGTGCCAGTAGAGGCAACAGGAACACCGGGGAGCTGTTTTTT.

The V call is TRBV6-5, the J call TRBJ2-7; 9 bases match TRBD1. The length of the CDR3 is 14 residues. The trim removed 4 bases at V and 2 bases at J, leaving 3 bases unmatched. Germline CDR1 reads MNHEY; CDR2 reads SVGAGI. The CDR3 DNA reads TGTGCCAGCAGTTGGGACAGGGAAGCCTACGAGCAGTACTTC. Protein product: CASSWDREAYEQYF.

This chain joins TRBV27 and TRBJ2-7; 9 nucleotides agree with TRBD1. Germline lookup yields CDR1 MNHEY and CDR2 SMNVEV (reference sequence). The CDR3 has 13 amino acids. The V segment lost 10 bases and the J segment 4 bases; nucleotides outside the gene matches: 8. As DNA, the CDR3 is TGTGCCATCCAGGGACAGGGAGGGTACGAGCAGTACTTC. This gives the protein CAIQGQGGYEQYF.